This entry lists 21 T cell receptor beta chains sequenced from one sample in a study of OX40 agonist ivuxolimab in advanced cancers. TCRdb's copy holds only in-frame clones and misses some; the assay was immunoSEQ multiplex PCR. The data hold 80,000 or so clones, with 93% observed a single time. Source: CD4+ or CD8+ T cells sorted from blood, taken in a trial of the OX40 agonist ivuxolimab. These receptors all come from an adult with an advanced solid tumor such as melanoma, head and neck, liver or kidney cancer.

The chain employs TRBV2 and TRBJ1-5; the D is unclear. CDR3 length: 18 amino acids. V lost 4 bases and J lost 1, with 20 bases in between. The germline gives CDR1 SNHLY, CDR2 FYNNEI. CDR3 DNA sequence: TGTGCCAGCAGTGGCCACACATACGGCCCTTTAAGCAATCAGCCCCAGCATTTT. Protein: CASSGHTYGPLSNQPQHF.

V is TRBV7-6 and J is TRBJ2-7, with D hard to call. CDR3 length equals 14 residues. Germline V gene sequence: CDR1 SGHVS, CDR2 FNYEAQ. V shed 0 bases and J shed 6 bases, with 12 bases lying between them. The DNA of the CDR3 is TGTGCCAGCAGCTTAGCGTTTGAGTCAGCCGAGCAGTACTTC. This encodes CASSLAFESAEQYF.

The chain recombines TRBV7-8 with TRBJ1-1; D remains unclear. This CDR3 comprises 14 residues. CDR1 is SGHVS and CDR2 is FQNEAQ in the germline V gene. The germline V and J ends were trimmed by 1 base and 0 bases, with 6 bases remaining between them. The CDR3 protein is CASSLGHLNTEAFF. The CDR3 bases are TGTGCCAGCAGCTTAGGGCATCTGAACACTGAAGCTTTCTTT. The full variable domain, in which reference TRBV7-8 and TRBJ1-1 provide the parts outside the CDR3, is GAGVSQSPRYKVAKRGQDVALRCDPISGHVSLFWYQQALGQGPEFLTYFQNEAQLDKSGLPSDRFFAERPEGSVSTLKIQRTQQEDSAVYLCASSLGHLNTEAFFGQGTRLTVV.

The J gene is TRBJ1-2, the V gene TRBV2; D possibly corresponds to TRBD1 (5 bases). CDR3 size: 14 residues. The germline V gene has CDR1 SNHLY and CDR2 FYNNEI. Trimming took off 2 bases at V and 4 bases at J, with 11 bases between the two ends. In DNA form, the CDR3 reads TGTGCCAGCAGTGAAACGGGGGTGGTCTATGGCTACACCTTC. Protein: CASSETGVVYGYTF.

The rearrangement uses TRBV19 and TRBJ1-6; no clear D gene. The CDR3 has 16 amino acids. The germline V gene encodes CDR1 LNHDA and CDR2 SQIVND (reference sequence). Between the trimmed V and J ends, which lost 7 bases and 14 bases, there was a span of 27 bases. The CDR3 loop is CASTLSPSQPDSALHF. The CDR3, as DNA: TGTGCCAGTACCCTTTCCCCCTCCCAACCGGACTCCGCCCTCCACTTT.

The chain employs TRBV28 and TRBJ1-5; D might be TRBD1 (6 bases). Trimming removed 6 bases from V and 2 bases from J, with 20 bases in between. This CDR3 spans 17 amino acids. Germline V gene data show CDR1 as MDHEN and CDR2 as SYDVKM. The CDR3 DNA is TGTGCCAGCAGATGGGACACCGCCGACATGGGCAATCAGCCCCAGCATTTT. Its translation: CASRWDTADMGNQPQHF.

The J gene is TRBJ2-1, the V gene TRBV9; tentative D call: TRBD2 (6 bases). Trimming took off 3 bases at V and 10 bases at J, with 20 bases between the two ends. This CDR3 is 15 amino acids long. Germline lookup yields CDR1 SGDLS and CDR2 YYNGEE. The CDR3 bases are TGTGCCAGCAGCGATCCGGGAGCCTCCGGCGGAGAGCAGTTCTTC. This sequence encodes CASSDPGASGGEQFF. Complete variable domain (other parts from reference TRBV9 and TRBJ2-1): DSGVTQTPKHLITATGQRVTLRCSPRSGDLSVYWYQQSLDQGLQFLIQYYNGEERAKGNILERFSAQQFPDLHSELNLSSLELGDSALYFCASSDPGASGGEQFFGPGTRLTVL.

This clone was seen once. The chain has TRBV7-2 and TRBJ2-3; 9 nucleotides line up with TRBD1. CDR3 size: 18 residues. Germline CDR1 reads SGHTA; CDR2 reads FQGNSA. J was trimmed by 1 base and V by 1 base; bases with no gene match: 9. The CDR3 DNA is TGTGCCAGCAGCTTAGTGCCCCGGGACAGGGCTGGCACAGATACGCAGTATTTT. Protein sequence: CASSLVPRDRAGTDTQYF.

This chain links TRBV13 with TRBJ2-7, with D maybe TRBD1 (6 bases). This CDR3 has 12 amino acids. Trimming removed 5 bases at V and 6 bases at J, with 11 bases between. Germline V gives CDR1 PRHDT, CDR2 FYEKMQ (reference sequence). The CDR3 DNA follows: TGTGCCAGCAGCGCACAGGGTTCCGAGCAGTACTTC. Translating gives CASSAQGSEQYF.

This clone has just a few counts. CDR3 sequence reads: CASSTTTPHEQYF. The DNA of the CDR3 is TGTGCCAGCAGCACGACGACTCCCCACGAGCAGTACTTC. The genes are TRBV11-2 and TRBJ2-7; D uncertain. V lost 5 bases to trimming and J lost 5 bases, with 13 bases between them. CDR1 is SGHAT, CDR2 FQNNGV, per germline. This CDR3 spans 13 amino acids.

The V gene is TRBV7-6, the J gene TRBJ2-5; D not resolved. Trimming removed 6 bases from V and 2 bases from J, with 16 bases in between. This CDR3 region has 15 residues. The germline V gene has CDR1 SGHVS and CDR2 FNYEAQ. The CDR3 coding sequence is TGTGCCAGCAGGTGGGAAGCCAGCAATCAAGAGACCCAGTACTTC. Residues: CASRWEASNQETQYF.

This chain connects TRBV4-1 to TRBJ2-2; D uncertain. The CDR3 loop spans 16 amino acids. V was shortened by 2 bases and J by 3 bases, with 13 bases between the two germline ends. Germline CDR1 reads MGHRA; CDR2 reads YSYEKL. The CDR3 nucleotides read TGCGCCAGCAGCCAATTTGCACTCCTGGACACCGGGGAGCTGTTTTTT. It yields the protein CASSQFALLDTGELFF.

The CDR3 DNA sequence: TGCGCCAGCAGCCAAGGGGGGCTAGCGGGGGCCGCCTACGAGCAGTACTTC. Protein sequence: CASSQGGLAGAAYEQYF. This chain uses TRBV4-3 with TRBJ2-7; 10 bases align to TRBD2. Germline assignment: CDR1 LGHNA and CDR2 YSLEER. The V and J ends lost 1 base and 2 bases, in that order; junction bases with no gene match: 8. This CDR3 is 17 amino acids long.

This chain joins TRBV4-1 and TRBJ2-3, with TRBD2 matching 14 bases. This CDR3 contains 17 residues. The V gene's germline CDR1 is MGHRA and CDR2 YSYEKL. The V and J ends lost 4 bases and 2 bases, in that order; junction bases with no gene match: 5. The CDR3 region is CASSPRLAGGTTDTQYF. The CDR3 DNA reads as TGCGCCAGCAGCCCGAGACTAGCGGGAGGGACCACAGATACGCAGTATTTT.

The gene calls are TRBV29-1 and TRBJ2-7; the D gene is possibly TRBD1 (6 bases). CDR3 length equals 14 residues. V dropped 5 bases and J dropped 3 bases, with 17 bases sitting between them. Germline lookup yields CDR1 SQVTM and CDR2 ANQGSEA. The CDR3 spells CSVKTGREYYEQYF. CDR3 nucleotides: TGCAGCGTTAAGACAGGAAGGGAATACTACGAGCAGTACTTC.

This clone was found once. This chain uses TRBV4-3 with TRBJ1-1, with 7 bases identical to TRBD1. V lost 1 base, J lost 4 bases, and 6 bases stayed unmatched. In germline, CDR1 is LGHNA, CDR2 YSLEER. The CDR3 loop spans 15 amino acids. The CDR3 loop reads CASSQGPGQFTEAFF. The CDR3, as DNA: TGCGCCAGCAGCCAAGGTCCGGGACAGTTCACTGAAGCTTTCTTT.

The J gene is TRBJ2-1, the V gene TRBV9, with TRBD1 as a possible D gene (6 bases). The CDR3 runs to 12 residues. With 0 bases removed from V and 10 bases from J, the gap between germline ends came to 8 bases. Germline-derived CDR1 and CDR2 are SGDLS and YYNGEE. The CDR3, as DNA: TGTGCCAGCAGCGTAGGGGACATCGAGCAGTTCTTC. This encodes CASSVGDIEQFF. Together with reference TRBV9 and TRBJ2-1, the CDR3 gives the full variable domain: DSGVTQTPKHLITATGQRVTLRCSPRSGDLSVYWYQQSLDQGLQFLIQYYNGEERAKGNILERFSAQQFPDLHSELNLSSLELGDSALYFCASSVGDIEQFFGPGTRLTVL.

The V gene is TRBV11-2, the J gene TRBJ2-7; D uncertain. V was trimmed by 5 bases and J by 3 bases, leaving 17 bases between them. Germline-derived CDR1 and CDR2 are SGHAT and FQNNGV. This CDR3 has 15 amino acids. The CDR3 spells CASSPRRGLFYEQYF. In nucleotides, the CDR3 is TGTGCCAGCAGCCCGCGACGAGGTTTATTCTACGAGCAGTACTTC. The entire variable domain, with the rest obtained from reference TRBV11-2 and TRBJ2-7, is as follows: EAGVAQSPRYKIIEKRQSVAFWCNPISGHATLYWYQQILGQGPKLLIQFQNNGVVDDSQLPKDRFSAERLKGVDSTLKIQPAKLEDSAVYLCASSPRRGLFYEQYFGPGTRLTVT.

This chain joins TRBV4-1 and TRBJ2-7; D gene ambiguous. Trimming removed 1 base from V and 0 bases from J, with 10 bases in between. CDR1 is MGHRA and CDR2 is YSYEKL in the germline V gene. This CDR3 has 15 residues. The DNA for the CDR3 is TGCGCCAGCAGCCAAGTCCTAGTAGTCTCCTACGAGCAGTACTTC. It is translated as CASSQVLVVSYEQYF.

This rearrangement joins TRBV9 to TRBJ2-3; 9 bases line up with TRBD2. Germline V gives CDR1 SGDLS, CDR2 YYNGEE. The CDR3 consists of 16 residues. V trimming: 4 bases; J trimming: 0 bases; junction bases outside the gene matches: 6. The CDR3 DNA is TGTGCCAGCAGCTCACGCGGGGGGGCCAGCACAGATACGCAGTATTTT. It yields the protein CASSSRGGASTDTQYF.

The genes are TRBV7-2 and TRBJ2-3, with D tentatively TRBD1 (5 bases). V was trimmed by 1 base and J by 2 bases, leaving 10 bases between them. The CDR3 is made up of 15 amino acids. Per germline, CDR1 SGHTA and CDR2 FQGNSA. The CDR3 DNA sequence: TGTGCCAGCAGCTTAGTGGACACCCACACAGATACGCAGTATTTT. This gives the protein CASSLVDTHTDTQYF.